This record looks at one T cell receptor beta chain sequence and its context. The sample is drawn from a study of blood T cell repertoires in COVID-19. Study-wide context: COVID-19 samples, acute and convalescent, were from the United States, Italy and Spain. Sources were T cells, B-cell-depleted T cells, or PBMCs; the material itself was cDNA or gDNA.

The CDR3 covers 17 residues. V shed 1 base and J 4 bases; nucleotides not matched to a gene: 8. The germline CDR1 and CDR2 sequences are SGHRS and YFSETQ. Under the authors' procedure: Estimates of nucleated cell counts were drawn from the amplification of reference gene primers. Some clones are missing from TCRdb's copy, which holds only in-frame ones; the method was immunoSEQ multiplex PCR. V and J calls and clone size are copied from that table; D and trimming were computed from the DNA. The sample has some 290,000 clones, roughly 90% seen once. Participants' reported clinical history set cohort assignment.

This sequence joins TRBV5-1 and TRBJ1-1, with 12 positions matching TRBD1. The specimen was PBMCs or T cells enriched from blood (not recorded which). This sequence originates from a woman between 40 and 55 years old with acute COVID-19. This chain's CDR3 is CASSLSGQGARGTEAFF. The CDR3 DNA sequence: TGCGCCAGCAGCTTGTCGGGACAGGGGGCGCGAGGCACTGAAGCTTTCTTT.